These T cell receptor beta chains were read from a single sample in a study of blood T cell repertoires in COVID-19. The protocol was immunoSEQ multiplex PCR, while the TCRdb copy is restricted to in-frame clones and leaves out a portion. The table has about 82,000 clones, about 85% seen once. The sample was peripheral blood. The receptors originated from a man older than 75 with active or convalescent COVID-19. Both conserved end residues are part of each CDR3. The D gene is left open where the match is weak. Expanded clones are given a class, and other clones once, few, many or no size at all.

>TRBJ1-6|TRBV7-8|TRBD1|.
TGTGCCAGCAGCCGGACGGGGACAGCTAATTCACCCCTCCACTTT
CASSRTGTANSPLHF
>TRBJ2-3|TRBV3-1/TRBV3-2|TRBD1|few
TGTGCCAGCAGCCCCGGACAGGGGACAGATACGCAGTATTTT
CASSPGQGTDTQYF
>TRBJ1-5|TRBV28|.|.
TGTGCCAGCAGTTCCCAGGGTACGTATCAGCCCCAGCATTTT
CASSSQGTYQPQHF
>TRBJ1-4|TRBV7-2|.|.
TGTGCCAGCAGCCCCACCCTAAAGGGGCTTGAAAAACTGTTTTTT
CASSPTLKGLEKLFF
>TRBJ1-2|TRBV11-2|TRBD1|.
TGTGCCAGCAGCTTAGTGGACAGGGGATATGGCTACACCTTC
CASSLVDRGYGYTF
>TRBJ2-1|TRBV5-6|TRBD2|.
TGTGCCAGCAGCCCCTTAGCGGGGAATGAGCAGTTCTTC
CASSPLAGNEQFF
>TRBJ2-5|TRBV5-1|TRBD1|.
TGCGCCAGCAGCTTTGAAGGGGGCAGGCTCGGAGAGACCCAGTACTTC
CASSFEGGRLGETQYF
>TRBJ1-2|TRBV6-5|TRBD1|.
TGTGCCAGCAATCAGGGGGCAGTTTTCTATGGCTACACCTTC
CASNQGAVFYGYTF
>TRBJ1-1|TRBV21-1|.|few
TGTGCCAGCGCACAAAACCGAACAGGGATGGAAACTGAAGCTTTCTTT
CASAQNRTGMETEAFF
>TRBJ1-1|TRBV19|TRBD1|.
TGTGCCAGTAGTATGAAAGGGGGCCCGACTGAAGCTTTCTTT
CASSMKGGPTEAFF
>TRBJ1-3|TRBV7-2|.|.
TGTGCCAGCAGCTCCGCGGCAGGGGCTGGAAACACCATATATTTT
CASSSAAGAGNTIYF
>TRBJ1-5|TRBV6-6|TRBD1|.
TGTGCCAGCAGTTATGAGGGGGCAAGCAATCAGCCCCAGCATTTT
CASSYEGASNQPQHF
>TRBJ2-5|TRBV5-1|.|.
TGCGCCAGCAGCTTTGGAGAAGGGGCGATAATGGAGACCCAGTACTTC
CASSFGEGAIMETQYF
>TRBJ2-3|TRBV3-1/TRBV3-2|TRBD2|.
TGTGCCAGCAGCCCCGGGGGAGGGGCGAAAATCACAGATACGCAGTATTTT
CASSPGGGAKITDTQYF
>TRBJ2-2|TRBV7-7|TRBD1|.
TGTGCCAGCCGCCCCTACGCGGGACAGGGGGCCACCGGGGAGCTGTTTTTT
CASRPYAGQGATGELFF
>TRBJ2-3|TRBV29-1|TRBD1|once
TGCAGCGTTGAACGGCAGGGGAGACAGGGGACAGATACGCAGTATTTT
CSVERQGRQGTDTQYF
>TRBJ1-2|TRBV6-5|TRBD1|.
TGTGCCAGCACCTTCGGGACAGGGGGATTTGGCTACACCTTC
CASTFGTGGFGYTF
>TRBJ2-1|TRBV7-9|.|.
TGTGCCAGCAGAGAATTCCCCCGCACGGGACTCTTCTACAATGAGCAGTTCTTC
CASREFPRTGLFYNEQFF
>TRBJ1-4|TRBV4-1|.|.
TGCGCCAGCAGCCGGAATCAGGGGTTAGGTGAAAAACTGTTTTTT
CASSRNQGLGEKLFF
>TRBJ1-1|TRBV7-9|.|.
TGTGCCAGCAGCTTAATGGGCAGGGAGAACACTGAAGCTTTCTTT
CASSLMGRENTEAFF
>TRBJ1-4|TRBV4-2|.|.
TGTGCCAGCAGCCAACAAGATGTAAGGGGTGGTCGGGGGGAAAAACTGTTTTTT
CASSQQDVRGGRGEKLFF
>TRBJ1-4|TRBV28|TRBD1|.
TGTGCCAGCACCGGGACAGGGGCAACTAATGAAAAACTGTTTTTT
CASTGTGATNEKLFF
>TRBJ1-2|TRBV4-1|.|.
TGCGCCAGCAGCCAGACCTTAAGCAGCGTTCTAAATGGCTACACCTTC
CASSQTLSSVLNGYTF
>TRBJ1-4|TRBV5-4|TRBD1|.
TGTGCCAGCAGCCTGGGGGGGACAGGGGGTGAAAAACTGTTTTTT
CASSLGGTGGEKLFF
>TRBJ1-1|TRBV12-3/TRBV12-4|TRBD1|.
TGTGCCAGCAGTTTATCTGCACAGGGGGAAGCTTTCTTT
CASSLSAQGEAFF
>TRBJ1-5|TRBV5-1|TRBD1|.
TGCGCCAGCTCATCGGCAGGGGGTAATCAGCCCCAGCATTTT
CASSSAGGNQPQHF
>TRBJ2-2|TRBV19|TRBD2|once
TGTGCCAGCAGTACAGCGGGAGCCGTCGGGGAGCTGTTTTTT
CASSTAGAVGELFF
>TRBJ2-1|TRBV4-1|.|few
TGCGCCAGCAGCCAAGATCACAACTCCTACAATGAGCAGTTCTTC
CASSQDHNSYNEQFF
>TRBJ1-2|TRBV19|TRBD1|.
TGTGCCAGTAGAAGGACAGGGAGGATTAACTATGGCTACACCTTC
CASRRTGRINYGYTF
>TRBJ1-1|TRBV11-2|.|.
TGTGCCAGCAGTTTGAGCCTACAGTCCCCGAACGGTTTCTTT
CASSLSLQSPNGFF
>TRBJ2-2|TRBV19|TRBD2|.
TGTGCCAGCCGGGGACTAGCGGGGGGTATTGGCACCGGGGAGCTGTTTTTT
CASRGLAGGIGTGELFF
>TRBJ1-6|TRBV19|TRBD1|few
TGTGCCACTTCCAAGGGACAGGGGTATTCACCCCTCCACTTT
CATSKGQGYSPLHF
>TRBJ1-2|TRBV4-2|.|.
TGTGCCAGCAGCCAAGATGAGGTTGGGAGGGCTGGCTACACCTTC
CASSQDEVGRAGYTF
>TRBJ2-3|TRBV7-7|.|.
TGTGCCAGCAGCCCGACGGGATTTGTCACAGATACGCAGTATTTT
CASSPTGFVTDTQYF
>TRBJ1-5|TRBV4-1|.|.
TGCGCCAGCAGCCAAGATGGGAGTTTTGGTCAGCCCCAGCATTTT
CASSQDGSFGQPQHF
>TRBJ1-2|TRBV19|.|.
TGTGCCAGTAGTATCCGGGACACTAGATACTATGGCTACACCTTC
CASSIRDTRYYGYTF
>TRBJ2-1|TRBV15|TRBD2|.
TGTGCCACCAGCAGAGAAGCGGGGACCCCCTTTGAGCAGTTCTTC
CATSREAGTPFEQFF
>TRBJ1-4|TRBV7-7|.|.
TGTGCCACTATAAATGAAAAACTGTTTTTT
CATINEKLFF
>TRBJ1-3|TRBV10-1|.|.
TGCGCCAGCAGTGAGTCACGGGGGTCTGGAAACACCATATATTTT
CASSESRGSGNTIYF
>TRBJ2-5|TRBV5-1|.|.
TGCGCCAGCAGCCTATCGACAGGAGGCGAGACCCAGTACTTC
CASSLSTGGETQYF
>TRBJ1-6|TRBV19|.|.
TGTGCCAGTAGAGTGGCCTACAGCTCCTATAATTCACCCCTCCACTTT
CASRVAYSSYNSPLHF
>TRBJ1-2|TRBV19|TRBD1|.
TGTGCCAGTAGTTTCCTAATTCCGGGACAGGGGGGCTATGGCTACACCTTC
CASSFLIPGQGGYGYTF
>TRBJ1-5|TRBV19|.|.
TGTGCCAGTCGTCCTCGGCCAGGGGCTGATCAGCCCCAGCATTTT
CASRPRPGADQPQHF
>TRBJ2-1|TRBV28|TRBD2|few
TGTGCCAGCAGTTTATGGGCTAGCGGGAGCAATGAGCAGTTCTTC
CASSLWASGSNEQFF
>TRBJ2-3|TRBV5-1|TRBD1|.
TGCGCCAGCAGCTCCGGGACAGTAATCACAGATACGCAGTATTTT
CASSSGTVITDTQYF
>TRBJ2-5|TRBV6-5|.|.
TGTGCCAGCAGTAATACAAGAGGCTCCCGGGAGACCCAGTACTTC
CASSNTRGSRETQYF
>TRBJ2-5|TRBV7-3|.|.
TGTGCCAGCGCGAAGCAGGAGGGGGAGACCCAGTACTTC
CASAKQEGETQYF
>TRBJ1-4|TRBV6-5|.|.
TGTGCCAGCAAAGACAGGTATAATGAAAAACTGTTTTTT
CASKDRYNEKLFF
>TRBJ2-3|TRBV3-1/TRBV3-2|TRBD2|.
TGTGCCAGCAGCCCAATTCTGAGACTAGCGGGTAAGAATACGCAGTATTTT
CASSPILRLAGKNTQYF
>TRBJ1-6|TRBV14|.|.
TGTGCCAGCAGCCAAGAATACGGGAATTCACCCCTCCACTTT
CASSQEYGNSPLHF
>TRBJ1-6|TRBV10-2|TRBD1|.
TGCGCCAGCAGGAGGGACAGGGTGGGTGAGCCCCTCCACTTT
CASRRDRVGEPLHF
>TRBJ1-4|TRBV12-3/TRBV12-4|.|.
TGTGCCAGCAGTCTCAATGAAAAACTGTTTTTT
CASSLNEKLFF
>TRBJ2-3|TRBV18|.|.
TGTGCCACAACCGACAGGCTCACAGATACGCAGTATTTT
CATTDRLTDTQYF
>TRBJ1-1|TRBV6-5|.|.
TGTGCCAGCAGTTACGAGGGGGTCACTGAAGCTTTCTTT
CASSYEGVTEAFF
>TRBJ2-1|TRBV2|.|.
TGTGCCAGCAGTGAACGAGCGAGCTCCTACAATGAGCAGTTCTTC
CASSERASSYNEQFF
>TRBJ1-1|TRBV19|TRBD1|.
TGTGCCAGTAGTACGGACAGGTGGAACACTGAAGCTTTCTTT
CASSTDRWNTEAFF
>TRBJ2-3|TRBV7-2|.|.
TGTGCCAGCAGCTTAACCCTAGTCGGAGATACGCAGTATTTT
CASSLTLVGDTQYF